The 9 T cell receptor beta chains presented below share a single source sample, sequenced in a study of T cell repertoires in ileal Crohn's disease. The method was immunoSEQ multiplex PCR; TCRdb's version includes in-frame clones alone and lacks a portion of them. The repertoire holds about 14,000 clones, with around two thirds as singletons. Sequenced input: ileal tissue. The receptors shown here come from an adult with Crohn's disease.

By sample share, this clone is medium-sized (0.01 to 0.1%). The gene calls are TRBV5-1 and TRBJ2-7; 9 nucleotides match TRBD2. This CDR3 region has 16 residues. V lost 4 bases and J lost 5; bases outside the gene matches: 13. The germline CDR1 and CDR2 sequences are SGHRS and YFSETQ. This CDR3 reads CASSPPSRGGAHEQYF. CDR3 coding DNA: TGCGCCAGCAGCCCCCCCTCGCGCGGGGGGGCCCACGAGCAGTACTTC.

This sequence joins TRBV9 and TRBJ2-3, with a possible D match to TRBD1 (6 bases). Germline CDR1 reads SGDLS; CDR2 reads YYNGEE. Trimming cost V 0 bases and J 3 bases, with 8 bases left between them. There are 14 residues in the CDR3. CDR3 bases: TGTGCCAGCAGCGTAGAGGGGGAGACAGATACGCAGTATTTT. It codes for CASSVEGETDTQYF.

V usage is TRBV2 and J usage is TRBJ2-7; no reliable D call. V was clipped by 2 bases and J by 2 bases, with 13 bases between them. This CDR3 spans 15 amino acids. The germline V gene has CDR1 SNHLY and CDR2 FYNNEI. The CDR3: CASSESSSRPYEQYF. As DNA, the CDR3 is TGTGCCAGCAGTGAATCTAGTAGCAGGCCCTACGAGCAGTACTTC.

The chain carries TRBV7-2 and TRBJ1-5; no reliable D call. The length of the CDR3 is 13 residues. V was pared by 0 bases and J by 4 bases, with 4 bases between. Germline CDR1 and CDR2: SGHTA and FQGNSA. The DNA of the CDR3 is TGTGCCAGCAGCTTAGCCGCAAATCAGCCCCAGCATTTT. Its protein is CASSLAANQPQHF. Full variable domain (rest looked up from reference TRBV7-2 and TRBJ1-5): GAGVSQSPSNKVTEKGKDVELRCDPISGHTALYWYRQSLGQGLEFLIYFQGNSAPDKSGLPSDRFSAERTGGSVSTLTIQRTQQEDSAVYLCASSLAANQPQHFGDGTRLSIL.

This clone was seen a few times. The chain's CDR3 is CASSLEGTDTQYF. CDR3 nucleotide sequence: TGTGCCAGCAGCTTGGAGGGCACAGATACGCAGTATTTT. The rearrangement links TRBV5-4 to TRBJ2-3; D remains ambiguous. V lost 0 bases to trimming and J lost 1 base, with 3 bases between them. The germline V gene has CDR1 SGHNT and CDR2 YYREEE (reference sequence). The CDR3 is made up of 13 amino acids.

The chain employs TRBV5-6 and TRBJ2-3; TRBD2 is a possible D gene (6 bases). Looked up from germline, CDR1 is SGHDT and CDR2 is YYEEEE. The CDR3 length is 14 residues. V was cut by 3 bases and J by 6 bases, with 14 bases left in between. The CDR3 DNA sequence: TGTGCCAGCAGCTGGGGGGACTCCAGGGATACGCAGTATTTT. The encoded protein is CASSWGDSRDTQYF.

In DNA, the CDR3 is TGTGCCAGCAGTGAAGCTGGGGGCACTGGGGAGACCCAGTACTTC. It translates to CASSEAGGTGETQYF. The V gene is TRBV2, the J gene TRBJ2-5; a possible D gene is TRBD1 (6 bases). There are 15 residues in the CDR3. V dropped 0 bases and J dropped 5 bases, with 13 bases sitting between them. CDR1 SNHLY and CDR2 FYNNEI come from the germline V gene.

This chain joins TRBV6-1 and TRBJ1-4; perhaps TRBD1 as D (6 bases). The CDR3 totals 14 residues. In germline, CDR1 is MNHNS, CDR2 SASEGT. Trimming stripped 7 bases from V and 8 bases from J, with 17 bases between. CDR3 amino acids: CASTPTGFNEKLFF. In DNA form, the CDR3 reads TGTGCCAGCACCCCCACAGGGTTCAACGAAAAACTGTTTTTT.

CDR3: CASSIDWDRSSYNEQFF. CDR3 coding DNA: TGTGCCAGTAGTATAGATTGGGACCGAAGCTCCTACAATGAGCAGTTCTTC. The chain uses TRBV19 and TRBJ2-1, with D perhaps matching TRBD1 or TRBD2 (5 bases each). V shed 0 bases and J shed 0 bases, with 12 bases lying between them. From germline, CDR1 is LNHDA and CDR2 SQIVND (reference sequence). The CDR3 loop spans 17 amino acids.